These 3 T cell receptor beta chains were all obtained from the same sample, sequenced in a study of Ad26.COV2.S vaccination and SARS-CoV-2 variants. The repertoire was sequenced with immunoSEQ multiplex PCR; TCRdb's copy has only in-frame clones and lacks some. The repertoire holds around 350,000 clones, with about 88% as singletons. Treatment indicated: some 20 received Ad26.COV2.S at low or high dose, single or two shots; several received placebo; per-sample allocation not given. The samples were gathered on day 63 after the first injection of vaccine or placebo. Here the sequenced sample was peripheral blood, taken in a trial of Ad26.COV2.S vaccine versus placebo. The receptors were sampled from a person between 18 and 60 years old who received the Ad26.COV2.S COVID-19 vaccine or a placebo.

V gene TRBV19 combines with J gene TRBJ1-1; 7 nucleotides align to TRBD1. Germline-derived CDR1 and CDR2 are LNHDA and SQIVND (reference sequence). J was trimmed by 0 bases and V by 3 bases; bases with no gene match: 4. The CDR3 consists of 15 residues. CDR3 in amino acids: CASSIGDRMNTEAFF. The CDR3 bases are TGTGCCAGTAGTATTGGGGACAGAATGAACACTGAAGCTTTCTTT.

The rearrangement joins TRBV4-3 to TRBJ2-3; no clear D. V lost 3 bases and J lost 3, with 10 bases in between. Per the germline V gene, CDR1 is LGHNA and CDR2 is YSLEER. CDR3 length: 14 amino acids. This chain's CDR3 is CASSHDGGTDTQYF. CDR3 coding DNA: TGCGCCAGCAGCCACGACGGCGGAACAGATACGCAGTATTTT.

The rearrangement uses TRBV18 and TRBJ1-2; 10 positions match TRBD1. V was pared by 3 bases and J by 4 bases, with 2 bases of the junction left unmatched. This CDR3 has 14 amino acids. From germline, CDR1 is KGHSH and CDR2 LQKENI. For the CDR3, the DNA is TGTGCCAGCTCACCGACAGGGGGCACCTATGGCTACACCTTC. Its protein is CASSPTGGTYGYTF.